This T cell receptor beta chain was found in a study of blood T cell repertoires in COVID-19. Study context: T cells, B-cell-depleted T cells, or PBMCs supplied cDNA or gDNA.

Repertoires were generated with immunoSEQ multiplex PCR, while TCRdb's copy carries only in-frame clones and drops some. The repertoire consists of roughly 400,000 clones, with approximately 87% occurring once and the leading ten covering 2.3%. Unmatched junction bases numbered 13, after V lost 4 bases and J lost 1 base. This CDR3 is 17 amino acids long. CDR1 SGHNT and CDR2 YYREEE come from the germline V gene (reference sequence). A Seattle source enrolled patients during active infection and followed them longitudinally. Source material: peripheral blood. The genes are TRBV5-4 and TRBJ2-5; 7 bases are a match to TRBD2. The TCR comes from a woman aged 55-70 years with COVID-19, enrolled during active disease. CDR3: CASSVKPSGGFQETQYF. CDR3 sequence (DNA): TGTGCCAGCAGCGTAAAACCTAGCGGAGGATTCCAAGAGACCCAGTACTTC.